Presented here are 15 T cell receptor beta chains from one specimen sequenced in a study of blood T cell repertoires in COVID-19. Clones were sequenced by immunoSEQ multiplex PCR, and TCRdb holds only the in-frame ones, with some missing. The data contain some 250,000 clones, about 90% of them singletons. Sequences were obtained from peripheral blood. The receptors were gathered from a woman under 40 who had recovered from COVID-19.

CDR3 sequence reads: CASSREVRADTEAFF. CDR3 sequence (DNA): TGTGCCAGCAGCCGAGAGGTGAGGGCTGACACTGAAGCTTTCTTT. This chain links TRBV9 with TRBJ1-1; D unresolved. Deletions cut 4 bases from V and 3 bases from J, with 16 bases between. This CDR3 has 15 amino acids. Germline CDR1 and CDR2: SGDLS and YYNGEE.

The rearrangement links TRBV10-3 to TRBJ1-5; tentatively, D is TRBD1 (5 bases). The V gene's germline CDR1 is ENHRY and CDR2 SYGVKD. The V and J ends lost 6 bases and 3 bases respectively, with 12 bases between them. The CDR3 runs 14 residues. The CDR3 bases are TGTGCCATCAGGCCGGGGGGGACCAATCAGCCCCAGCATTTT. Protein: CAIRPGGTNQPQHF.

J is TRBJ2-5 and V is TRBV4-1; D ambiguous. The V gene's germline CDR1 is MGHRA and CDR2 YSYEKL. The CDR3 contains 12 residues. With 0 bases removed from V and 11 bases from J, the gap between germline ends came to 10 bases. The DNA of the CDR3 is TGCGCCAGCAGCCAAGACTTGGTAGTGCAGTACTTC. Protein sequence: CASSQDLVVQYF.

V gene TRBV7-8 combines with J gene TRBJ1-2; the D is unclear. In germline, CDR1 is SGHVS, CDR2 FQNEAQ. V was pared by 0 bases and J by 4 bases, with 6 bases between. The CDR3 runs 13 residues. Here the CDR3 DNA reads TGTGCCAGCAGCTTAGCGATCAGCTATGGCTACACCTTC. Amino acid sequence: CASSLAISYGYTF.

CDR3 region: CASSPDHRGRLVEQYF. The DNA of the CDR3 is TGTGCCAGCTCACCAGACCACAGGGGGCGCTTGGTCGAGCAGTACTTC. This chain links TRBV18 with TRBJ2-7, with TRBD1 matching over 9 bases. The CDR3 is 16 residues long. Germline trimming cut 2 bases from V and 6 bases from J; bases unmatched to any gene: 11. In germline, CDR1 is KGHSH, CDR2 LQKENI. Full variable domain (remainder filled in from reference TRBV18 and TRBJ2-7): NAGVMQNPRHLVRRRGQEARLRCSPMKGHSHVYWYRQLPEEGLKFMVYLQKENIIDESGMPKERFSAEFPKEGPSILRIQQVVRGDSAAYFCASSPDHRGRLVEQYFGPGTRLTVT.

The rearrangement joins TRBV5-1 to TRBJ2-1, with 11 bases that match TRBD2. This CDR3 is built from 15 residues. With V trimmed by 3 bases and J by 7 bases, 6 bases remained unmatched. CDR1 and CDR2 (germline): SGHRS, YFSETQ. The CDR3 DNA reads TGCGCCAGCAGCTGGTCGGCTAGCGGGGGGAATGAGCAGTTCTTC. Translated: CASSWSASGGNEQFF.

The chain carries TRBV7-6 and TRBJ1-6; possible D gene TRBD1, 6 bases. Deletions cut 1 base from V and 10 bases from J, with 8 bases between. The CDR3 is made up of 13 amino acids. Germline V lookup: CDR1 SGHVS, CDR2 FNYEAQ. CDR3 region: CASSLDRVSPLHF. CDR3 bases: TGTGCCAGCAGCTTAGACAGGGTATCACCCCTCCACTTT.

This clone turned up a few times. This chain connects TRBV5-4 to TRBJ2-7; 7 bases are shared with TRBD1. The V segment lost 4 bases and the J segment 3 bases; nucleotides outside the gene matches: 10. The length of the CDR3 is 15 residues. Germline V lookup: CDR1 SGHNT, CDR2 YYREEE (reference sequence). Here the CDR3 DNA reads TGTGCCAGCAGCAACGAAGGGACAGCCTACTACGAGCAGTACTTC. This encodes CASSNEGTAYYEQYF.

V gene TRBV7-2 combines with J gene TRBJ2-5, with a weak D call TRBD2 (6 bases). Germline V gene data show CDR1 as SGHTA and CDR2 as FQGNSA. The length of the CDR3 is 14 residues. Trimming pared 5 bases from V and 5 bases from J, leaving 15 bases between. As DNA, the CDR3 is TGTGCCAGCAGCATTGGCCGGGGGAGGGAGACCCAGTACTTC. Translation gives CASSIGRGRETQYF.

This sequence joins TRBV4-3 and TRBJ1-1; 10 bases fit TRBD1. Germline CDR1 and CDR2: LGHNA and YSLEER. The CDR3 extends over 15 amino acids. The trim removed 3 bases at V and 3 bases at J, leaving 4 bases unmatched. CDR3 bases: TGCGCCAGCAGCCAGGTGGGACAGGGGTACACTGAAGCTTTCTTT. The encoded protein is CASSQVGQGYTEAFF.

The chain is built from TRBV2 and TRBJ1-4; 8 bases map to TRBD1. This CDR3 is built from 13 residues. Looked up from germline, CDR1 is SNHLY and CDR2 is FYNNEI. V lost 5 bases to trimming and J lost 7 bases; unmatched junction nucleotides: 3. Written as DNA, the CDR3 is TGTGCCAGCAGTTTACAGGGGGGTGAAAAACTGTTTTTT. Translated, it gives CASSLQGGEKLFF.

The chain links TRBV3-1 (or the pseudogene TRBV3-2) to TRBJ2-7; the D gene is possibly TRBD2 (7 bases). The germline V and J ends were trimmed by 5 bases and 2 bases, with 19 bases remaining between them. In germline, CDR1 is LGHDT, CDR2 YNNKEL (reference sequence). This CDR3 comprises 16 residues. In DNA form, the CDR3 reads TGTGCCAGCAGCACCCGTGGGGGAGGGGGACCCTACGAGCAGTACTTC. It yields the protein CASSTRGGGGPYEQYF.

CDR3 bases: TGTGCCAGCAGCTCCCCTAGCGGGGGGGCAAGCACCGGGGAGCTGTTTTTT. It encodes CASSSPSGGASTGELFF. This chain joins TRBV7-9 and TRBJ2-2; 12 bases agree with TRBD2. This CDR3 contains 17 residues. Trimming at V came to 4 bases and at J to 4 bases, leaving 7 bases not matched to a gene. The V gene's germline CDR1 is SEHNR and CDR2 FQNEAQ (reference sequence).

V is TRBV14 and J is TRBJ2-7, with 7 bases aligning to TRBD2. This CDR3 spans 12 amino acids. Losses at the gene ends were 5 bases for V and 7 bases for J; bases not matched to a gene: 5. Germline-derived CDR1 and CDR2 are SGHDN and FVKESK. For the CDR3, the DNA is TGTGCCAGCAGCTACCCGGGGGGTGAGCAGTACTTC. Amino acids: CASSYPGGEQYF.

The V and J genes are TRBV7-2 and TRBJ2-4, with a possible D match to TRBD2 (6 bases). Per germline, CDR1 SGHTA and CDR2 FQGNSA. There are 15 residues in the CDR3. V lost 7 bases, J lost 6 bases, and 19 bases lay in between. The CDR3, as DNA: TGTGCCAGCATCAAAGGGGCGGGGCCTGGAAACATTCAGTACTTC. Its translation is CASIKGAGPGNIQYF.